Described below is a single T cell receptor beta chain sequence and its context. Antigen specificity is unknown. Germline-derived CDR1 and CDR2 are MNHNY and SVGAGI (reference sequence). V was cut by 2 bases and J by 7 bases, with 8 bases left in between. This CDR3 has 13 residues. These data belong to a study of OX40 agonist ivuxolimab in advanced cancers. Across the study: Three dose-escalation patients had partial responses: one with hepatocellular carcinoma and two with cutaneous melanoma.

Produced via immunoSEQ multiplex PCR; TCRdb's table is partial and in-frame only. The data hold some 20,000 clones, with around 83% observed a single time. Broader study findings: There were also nonresponders showing low normalized T-cell clonal expansion.

Anyone with autoimmune disease history or systemic immunosuppression was excluded. Here the sequenced sample was CD4+ or CD8+ T cells sorted from blood, taken in a trial of the OX40 agonist ivuxolimab. V and J are TRBV6-6 and TRBJ2-2; possibly TRBD2 for D (5 bases). The clonotype comes from an adult with an advanced solid tumor such as melanoma, head and neck, liver or kidney cancer. CDR3 sequence (DNA): TGTGCCAGCAGTTACGCCAGCGGCGGGGAGCTGTTTTTT. Its translation: CASSYASGGELFF.